The T cell receptor (beta chain) described here comes from a study of T cell repertoires in cytomegalovirus infection. TCRdb passed the reads through MiXCR, listing each CDR3 protein once. This table has 680,000 or so distinct CDR3 sequences, 35% to 45% appearing once. Looked up from germline, CDR1 is SGHDT and CDR2 is YYEEEE. The CDR3 runs to 11 residues. This clonotype has a handful of counts. Compared with germline, one end of the junction differs, possibly owing to a read error. Sequenced material: PBMCs. The chain combines TRBV5-6 with TRBJ2-3, with D perhaps TRBD2 (5 bases). The sequence was collected from a human donor in good health (CMV status not recorded). Some clones in this sample may be carry-over from other donors' samples. CDR3 coding DNA: TGTGCCAGCAGCTTGGATCGGGATCCGAATTTT. Translation gives CASSLDRDPNF.